These 23 T cell receptor beta chains were all obtained from the same sample, sequenced in a study of blood T cells in healthy people across ages. Through a sample-barcoded 5' primer and a J-beta primer mix, a second PCR was run for roughly 7 to 12 cycles. TCRdb used MiXCR to reprocess the 5' RACE reads, holding one entry per CDR3 protein. The sample holds roughly 1.5 million distinct CDR3 sequences; roughly two fifths are singletons and the top ten take 4%. The sample taken for sequencing was blood. These receptors were obtained from a woman aged 18-35 years in good health.

This clonotype was recorded a few times. The chain joins TRBV20-1 to TRBJ1-4; 7 nucleotides line up with TRBD1. The CDR3 contains 14 residues. Germline values: CDR1 DFQATT, CDR2 SNEGSKA (reference sequence). V lost 6 bases, J lost 5 bases, and 9 bases stayed unmatched. In DNA form, the CDR3 reads TGCAGTGCAGATCCGGGACAGTTCAATGAAAAACTGTTTTTT. It is translated as CSADPGQFNEKLFF.

This clonotype was counted between two and nine times. The CDR3 reads CASSPVGRPDTQYF. As DNA, the CDR3 is TGTGCCAGCAGCCCCGTAGGGAGGCCAGATACGCAGTATTTT. V is TRBV5-5 and J is TRBJ2-3, with D possibly being TRBD2 (6 bases). Deletions cut 4 bases from V and 4 bases from J, with 13 bases between. The V gene's germline CDR1 is SGHKS and CDR2 YYEKEE (reference sequence). The CDR3 is made up of 14 amino acids. Combining the CDR3 with reference TRBV5-5 and TRBJ2-3 gives the whole variable domain DAGVTQSPTHLIKTRGQQVTLRCSPISGHKSVSWYQQVLGQGPQFIFQYYEKEERGRGNFPDRFSARQFPNYSSELNVNALLLGDSALYLCASSPVGRPDTQYFGPGTRLTVL.

The CDR3 spells CASSVGAGGINYGYTF. In DNA, the CDR3 is TGTGCCAGCAGTGTTGGCGCGGGGGGGATAAACTATGGCTACACCTTC. The chain couples TRBV25-1 to TRBJ1-2; possibly TRBD1 for D (5 bases). In germline, CDR1 is MGHDK, CDR2 SYGVNS. Deletions cut 4 bases from V and 2 bases from J, with 17 bases between. The CDR3 runs to 16 residues.

This clonotype was found a few times. The chain carries TRBV7-9 and TRBJ2-1, with 7 bases lining up with TRBD1. Looked up from germline, CDR1 is SEHNR and CDR2 is FQNEAQ (reference sequence). This CDR3 spans 11 amino acids. The V segment lost 11 bases and the J segment 4 bases; nucleotides outside the gene matches: 2. The CDR3 DNA follows: TGTGCCGGGACAGTTTACAATGAGCAGTTCTTC. Its protein product is CAGTVYNEQFF.

This clonotype was counted only a few times. V is TRBV6-6 and J is TRBJ1-5; unclear D gene. This CDR3 region has 12 residues. The ends were cut back, 8 bases at V and 12 bases at J, with 17 bases in the middle. Germline V gene sequence: CDR1 MNHNY, CDR2 SVGAGI (reference sequence). The CDR3 coding sequence is TGTGCCAGCTGGGCAGGCCTTCTGCTCCAGCATTTT. It translates to CASWAGLLLQHF.

The gene calls are TRBV13 and TRBJ1-5, with D perhaps TRBD1 (6 bases). V dropped 5 bases and J dropped 5 bases, with 16 bases sitting between them. The germline V gene has CDR1 PRHDT and CDR2 FYEKMQ (reference sequence). This CDR3 is 15 amino acids long. This chain's CDR3 is CASSASGQLDQPQHF. The CDR3 bases are TGTGCCAGCAGCGCTTCCGGACAGCTTGATCAGCCCCAGCATTTT.

The chain couples TRBV6-6 to TRBJ2-2; D possibly corresponds to TRBD1 (5 bases). Trimming took 4 bases from V and 6 from J, leaving 12 bases between them. Germline V gives CDR1 MNHNY, CDR2 SVGAGI (reference sequence). This CDR3 is 14 amino acids long. The DNA of the CDR3 is TGTGCCAGCAGTTTAGAAACAGGTGCCGGGGAGCTGTTTTTT. Its protein is CASSLETGAGELFF.

CDR3 in DNA: TGTGCCAGCAAACGGACAGTCTCCTACAATGAGCAGTTCTTC. Its protein product is CASKRTVSYNEQFF. V and J are TRBV12-3 or TRBV12-4 and TRBJ2-1, with D perhaps matching TRBD1 (6 bases). The CDR3 consists of 14 residues. Trimming left V 7 bases short and J 0 bases short, with 10 bases between.

The chain links TRBV12-3 or TRBV12-4 to TRBJ2-5; perhaps TRBD1 as D (6 bases). The germline V and J ends were trimmed by 3 bases and 11 bases, with 22 bases remaining between them. The CDR3 is 15 amino acids. The DNA of the CDR3 is TGTGCCAGCAGTTTGGTAACAGGGCCCAGGGGCCAGCAGTACTTC. Its translation is CASSLVTGPRGQQYF.

This chain uses TRBV10-3 with TRBJ1-5; D is perhaps TRBD1 (6 bases). The CDR3 covers 17 residues. The germline V gene has CDR1 ENHRY and CDR2 SYGVKD. Trimming stripped 0 bases from V and 2 bases from J, with 14 bases between. CDR3 loop: CAISESGGTFGNQPQHF. CDR3 DNA sequence: TGTGCCATCAGTGAGTCGGGGGGGACATTTGGCAATCAGCCCCAGCATTTT.

This clonotype occurred many times. This chain uses TRBV20-1 with TRBJ2-1; 7 bases are a match to TRBD1. From germline, CDR1 is DFQATT and CDR2 SNEGSKA (reference sequence). CDR3 size: 14 residues. Losses at the gene ends were 1 base for V and 3 bases for J; bases not matched to a gene: 3. Here the CDR3 DNA reads TGCAGTGCTAGAGGACAGGGAATCTACAATGAGCAGTTCTTC. Encoded protein: CSARGQGIYNEQFF.

Ten or more counts support this clonotype. This sequence joins TRBV7-2 and TRBJ2-5; D gene unclear. Germline loops: CDR1 SGHTA, CDR2 FQGNSA. This CDR3 spans 12 amino acids. Trimming removed 6 bases at V and 5 bases at J, with 10 bases between. The CDR3 region is CASSLGVETQYF. Here the CDR3 DNA reads TGTGCCAGCAGTCTAGGAGTGGAGACCCAGTACTTC. The variable domain in full, with the rest retrieved from reference TRBV7-2 and TRBJ2-5, is GAGVSQSPSNKVTEKGKDVELRCDPISGHTALYWYRQSLGQGLEFLIYFQGNSAPDKSGLPSDRFSAERTGGSVSTLTIQRTQQEDSAVYLCASSLGVETQYFGPGTRLLVL.

The J gene is TRBJ2-5, the V gene TRBV29-1; D perhaps matches TRBD2 (5 bases). This CDR3 region has 17 residues. V lost 6 bases and J lost 5, with 28 bases in between. Germline V CDR1 and CDR2: SQVTM, ANQGSEA. The CDR3 nucleotides read TGCAGCGTAGACTACGGGTCGGGTCTCGGGTTTGGGGAGACCCAGTACTTC. Translated, it gives CSVDYGSGLGFGETQYF.

This clonotype appeared a few times. This chain uses TRBV15 with TRBJ2-4, with D perhaps TRBD2 (7 bases). Judging by the DNA end, TRBJ2-7 fits better; the J call may be wrong. Per germline, CDR1 LNHNV and CDR2 YYDKDF (reference sequence). The CDR3 length is 14 residues. CDR3 coding DNA: TGTGCCACCAGCAGAATGGGGGCTAGCGGCGAGCAGTACTTC. This codes for CATSRMGASGEQYF.

The gene calls are TRBV5-5 and TRBJ1-5; D uncertain. The CDR3 runs 13 residues. Germline V gene lookup returns CDR1 SGHKS and CDR2 YYEKEE (reference sequence). V was cut by 6 bases and J by 3 bases, with 10 bases left in between. As DNA, the CDR3 is TGTGCCAGCACCAGGACCTACAATCAGCCCCAGCATTTT. The encoded protein is CASTRTYNQPQHF.

This chain connects TRBV12-3 or TRBV12-4 to TRBJ1-5, with a possible D match to TRBD1 (5 bases). This CDR3 has 17 residues. V was cut by 5 bases and J by 1 base, with 18 bases left in between. The CDR3 sequence: CASSQGDGIGSNQPQHF. For the CDR3, the DNA is TGTGCCAGCAGTCAGGGAGATGGGATTGGGAGCAATCAGCCCCAGCATTTT.

The table lists this clonotype with a few counts. The rearrangement joins TRBV11-2 to TRBJ2-1; D is unresolved. There are 13 residues in the CDR3. Trimming removed 2 bases at V and 6 bases at J, with 8 bases between. CDR1 and CDR2 (germline): SGHAT, FQNNGV. CDR3: CASSLSPTNEQFF. In nucleotides, the CDR3 is TGTGCCAGCAGCTTATCGCCGACCAATGAGCAGTTCTTC.

V usage is TRBV9 and J usage is TRBJ2-5; TRBD1 is a possible D gene (6 bases). TRBJ2-7 matches the DNA end more closely, so the J call is doubtful. In germline, CDR1 is SGDLS, CDR2 YYNGEE. This CDR3 is built from 17 residues. This chain's CDR3 is CASSDSPGQGKYYEQYF. The DNA of the CDR3 is TGTGCCAGCAGCGATAGCCCGGGGCAGGGGAAGTACTACGAGCAGTACTTC.

V gene TRBV12-3 or TRBV12-4 combines with J gene TRBJ2-2; maybe TRBD1 (6 bases). Trimming stripped 5 bases from V and 4 bases from J, with 17 bases between. The CDR3 is 16 residues long. CDR3 amino acids: CASSPHRQVFTGELFF. The CDR3 DNA reads TGTGCCAGCAGTCCACATCGACAGGTGTTCACCGGGGAGCTGTTTTTT.

The V and J genes are TRBV7-9 and TRBJ2-3; TRBD2 matches at 8 bases. The CDR3 extends over 17 amino acids. Per the germline V gene, CDR1 is SEHNR and CDR2 is FQNEAQ (reference sequence). V shed 6 bases and J 0 bases; nucleotides not matched to a gene: 11. The CDR3 DNA sequence: TGTGCCAGCAGGTCCCCGCCGGGGGGGCCTAGCACAGATACGCAGTATTTT. It specifies CASRSPPGGPSTDTQYF. Filled out from reference TRBV7-9 and TRBJ2-3, the complete variable domain reads DTGVSQNPRHKITKRGQNVTFRCDPISEHNRLYWYRQTLGQGPEFLTYFQNEAQLEKSRLLSDRFSAERPKGSFSTLEIQRTEQGDSAMYLCASRSPPGGPSTDTQYFGPGTRLTVL.

This chain joins TRBV28 and TRBJ1-5, with unresolved D. V was cut by 7 bases and J by 0 bases, with 16 bases left in between. Germline-derived CDR1 and CDR2 are MDHEN and SYDVKM. This CDR3 is built from 16 residues. This CDR3 reads CASIPLTTYSNQPQHF. CDR3 nucleotide sequence: TGTGCCAGCATACCTCTGACAACTTATAGCAATCAGCCCCAGCATTTT. The variable domain in full, with the rest retrieved from reference TRBV28 and TRBJ1-5, is DVKVTQSSRYLVKRTGEKVFLECVQDMDHENMFWYRQDPGLGLRLIYFSYDVKMKEKGDIPEGYSVSREKKERFSLILESASTNQTSMYLCASIPLTTYSNQPQHFGDGTRLSIL.

The V gene is TRBV24-1, the J gene TRBJ1-2; weak D call: TRBD1 (6 bases). Per the germline V gene, CDR1 is KGHDR and CDR2 is SFDVKD. V lost 6 bases and J lost 4, with 14 bases in between. The CDR3 runs to 14 residues. The chain's CDR3 is CATSPGQDGYGYTF. The CDR3 DNA is TGTGCCACCAGTCCGGGACAAGATGGCTATGGCTACACCTTC.

This clonotype was detected a few times. This chain connects TRBV29-1 to TRBJ2-2, with 8 bases that match TRBD2. V lost 5 bases, J lost 6 bases, and 14 bases stayed unmatched. The CDR3 is 16 residues long. Germline V gives CDR1 SQVTM, CDR2 ANQGSEA. The CDR3 DNA reads TGCAGCGTTCTAGGGACTAGGAGTACTGTCGCCGGGGAGCTGTTTTTT. Protein product: CSVLGTRSTVAGELFF.